This T cell receptor beta chain comes out of a study of T cell responses to AZD1222 COVID-19 vaccine. Study results and limitations: Baseline seropositivity characterized only six or seven AZD1222 recipients. Repertoire sampling happened only post peak T cell response. With dominance at 160-218 and 743-854, vaccine-associated CD4 TCRs spanned spike. Breadth and depth of Spike-specific TCRs rose after two AZD1222 doses.

Germline CDR1 reads GTSNPN; CDR2 reads SVGIG (reference sequence). The CDR3 extends over 14 amino acids. V was trimmed by 1 base and J by 0 bases, leaving 7 bases between them. Profiling relied on immunoSEQ multiplex PCR, and the TCRdb table lists in-frame clones only, not all of them. Of some 130,000 clones listed, 75% to 90% are singletons. This clone was seen once. Its matching antigen is unknown. This chain connects TRBV30 to TRBJ1-5; D may be TRBD1 (5 bases). This receptor was obtained from an adult in good health. Sample: peripheral blood, taken on day 0 of AZD1222 vaccination. The CDR3 DNA reads TGTGCCTGGAGTGCAGGGAATAGCAATCAGCCCCAGCATTTT. Its protein product is CAWSAGNSNQPQHF.